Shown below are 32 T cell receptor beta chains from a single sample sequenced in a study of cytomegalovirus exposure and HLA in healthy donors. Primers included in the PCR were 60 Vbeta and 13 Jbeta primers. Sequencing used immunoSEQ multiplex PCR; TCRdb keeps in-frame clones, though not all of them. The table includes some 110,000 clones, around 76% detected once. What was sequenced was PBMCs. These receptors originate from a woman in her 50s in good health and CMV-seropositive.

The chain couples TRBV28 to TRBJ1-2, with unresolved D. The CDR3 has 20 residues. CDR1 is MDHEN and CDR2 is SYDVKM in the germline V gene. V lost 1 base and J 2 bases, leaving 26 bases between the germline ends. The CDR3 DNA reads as TGTGCCAGCAGTTTATCCCCGGGAGACCGAAAAACGATTTCCAACTATGGCTACACCTTC. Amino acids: CASSLSPGDRKTISNYGYTF.

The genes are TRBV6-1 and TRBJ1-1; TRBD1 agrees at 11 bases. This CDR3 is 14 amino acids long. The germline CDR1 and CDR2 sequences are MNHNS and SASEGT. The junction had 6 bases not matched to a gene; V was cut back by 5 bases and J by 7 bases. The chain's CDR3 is CASSPRTGGGEAFF. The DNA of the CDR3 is TGTGCCAGCAGTCCACGGACAGGGGGCGGTGAAGCTTTCTTT.

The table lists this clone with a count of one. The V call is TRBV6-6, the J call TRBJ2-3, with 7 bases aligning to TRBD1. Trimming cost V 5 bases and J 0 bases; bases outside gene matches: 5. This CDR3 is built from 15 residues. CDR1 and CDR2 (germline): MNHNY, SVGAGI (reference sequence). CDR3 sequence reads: CASSTDRASTDTQYF. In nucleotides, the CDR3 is TGTGCCAGCAGTACCGACAGGGCTAGCACAGATACGCAGTATTTT.

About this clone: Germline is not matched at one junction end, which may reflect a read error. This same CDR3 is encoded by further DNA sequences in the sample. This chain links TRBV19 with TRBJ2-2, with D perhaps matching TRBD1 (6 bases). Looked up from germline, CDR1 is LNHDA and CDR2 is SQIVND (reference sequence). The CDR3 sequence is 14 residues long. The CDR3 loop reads CASAEHGDTGELFF. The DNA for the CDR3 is TGTGCCAGTGCGGAGCACGGGGACACCGGGGAACTGTTTTTT. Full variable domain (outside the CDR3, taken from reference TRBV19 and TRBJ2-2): DGGITQSPKYLFRKEGQNVTLSCEQNLNHDAMYWYRQDPGQGLRLIYYSQIVNDFQKGDIAEGYSVSREKKESFPLTVTSAQKNPTAFYLCASAEHGDTGELFFGEGSRLTVL.

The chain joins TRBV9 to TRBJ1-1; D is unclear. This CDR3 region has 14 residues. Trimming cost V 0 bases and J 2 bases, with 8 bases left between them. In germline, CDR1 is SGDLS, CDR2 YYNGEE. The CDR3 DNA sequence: TGTGCCAGCAGCGTAGCGCCGGTTAACACTGAAGCTTTCTTT. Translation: CASSVAPVNTEAFF.

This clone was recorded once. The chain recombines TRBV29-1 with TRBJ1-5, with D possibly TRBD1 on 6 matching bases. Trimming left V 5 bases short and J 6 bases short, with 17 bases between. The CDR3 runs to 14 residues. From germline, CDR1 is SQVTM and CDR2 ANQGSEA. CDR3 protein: CSVLATGSGQPQHF. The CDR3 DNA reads TGCAGCGTTTTGGCAACAGGGTCAGGTCAGCCCCAGCATTTT.

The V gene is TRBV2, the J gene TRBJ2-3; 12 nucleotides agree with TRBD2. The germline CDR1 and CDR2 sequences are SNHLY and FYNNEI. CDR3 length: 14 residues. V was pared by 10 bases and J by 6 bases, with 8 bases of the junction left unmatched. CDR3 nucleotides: TGTGCCACCACAGGACTAGCGGGGTTGGATACGCAGTATTTT. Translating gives CATTGLAGLDTQYF.

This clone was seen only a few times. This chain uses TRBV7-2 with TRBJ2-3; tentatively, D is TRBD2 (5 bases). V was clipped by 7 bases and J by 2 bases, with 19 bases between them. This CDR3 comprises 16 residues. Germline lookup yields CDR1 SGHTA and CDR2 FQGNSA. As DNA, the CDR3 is TGTGCCAGCACCCGACACTTGACGGGGAACACAGATACGCAGTATTTT. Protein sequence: CASTRHLTGNTDTQYF.

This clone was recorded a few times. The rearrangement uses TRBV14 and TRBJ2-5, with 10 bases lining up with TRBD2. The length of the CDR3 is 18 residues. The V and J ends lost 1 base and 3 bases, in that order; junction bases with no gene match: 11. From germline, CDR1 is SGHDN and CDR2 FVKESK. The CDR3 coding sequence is TGTGCCAGCAGCCAAGGGCGACTAGCGGGTGGATTAAAAGAGACCCAGTACTTC. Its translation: CASSQGRLAGGLKETQYF.

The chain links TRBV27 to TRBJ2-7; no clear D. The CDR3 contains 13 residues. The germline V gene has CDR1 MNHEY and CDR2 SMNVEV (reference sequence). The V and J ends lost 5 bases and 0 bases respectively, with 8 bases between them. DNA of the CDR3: TGTGCCAGCAGTCCCAGGCCCTCCTACGAGCAGTACTTC. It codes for CASSPRPSYEQYF.

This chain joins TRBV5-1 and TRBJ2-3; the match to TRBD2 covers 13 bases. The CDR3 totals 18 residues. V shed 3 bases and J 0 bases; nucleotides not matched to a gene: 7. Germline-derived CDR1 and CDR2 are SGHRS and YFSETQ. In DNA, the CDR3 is TGCGCCAGCAGCTCAGGACTAGCGGGGGCTGCTAGCACAGATACGCAGTATTTT. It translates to CASSSGLAGAASTDTQYF.

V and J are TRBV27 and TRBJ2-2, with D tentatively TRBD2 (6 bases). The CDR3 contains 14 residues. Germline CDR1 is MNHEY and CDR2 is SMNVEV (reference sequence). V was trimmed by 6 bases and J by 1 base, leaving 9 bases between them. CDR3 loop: CASRRGGNTGELFF. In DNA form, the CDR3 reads TGTGCCAGCAGGAGGGGAGGGAACACCGGGGAGCTGTTTTTT.

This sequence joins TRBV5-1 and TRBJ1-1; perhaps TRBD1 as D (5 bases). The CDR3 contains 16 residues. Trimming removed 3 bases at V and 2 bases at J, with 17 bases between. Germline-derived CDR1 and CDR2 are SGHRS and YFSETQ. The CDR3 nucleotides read TGCGCCAGCAGCTCTCAAGGTCGGGGACTAAACACTGAAGCTTTCTTT. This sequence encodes CASSSQGRGLNTEAFF.

In DNA form, the CDR3 reads TGTGCCAGTTCCCAAACAGGATTCGACTATGGCTACACCTTC. Its protein is CASSQTGFDYGYTF. The gene calls are TRBV19 and TRBJ1-2; D may be TRBD1 (5 bases). The V end lost 8 bases, the J end lost 3 bases, and 16 bases lay between the germline ends. Germline CDR1 is LNHDA and CDR2 is SQIVND (reference sequence). This CDR3 contains 14 residues.

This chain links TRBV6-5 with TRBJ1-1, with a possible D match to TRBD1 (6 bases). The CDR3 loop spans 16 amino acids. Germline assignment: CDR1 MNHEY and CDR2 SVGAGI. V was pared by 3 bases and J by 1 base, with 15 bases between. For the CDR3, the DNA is TGTGCCAGCAGTTATGACAGGAGTACGACGAACACTGAAGCTTTCTTT. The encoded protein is CASSYDRSTTNTEAFF.

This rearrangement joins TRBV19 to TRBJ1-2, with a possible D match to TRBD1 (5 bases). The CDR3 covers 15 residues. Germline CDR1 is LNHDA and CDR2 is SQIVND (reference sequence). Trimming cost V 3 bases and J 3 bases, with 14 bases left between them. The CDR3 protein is CASSIRSGRDYGYTF. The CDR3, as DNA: TGTGCCAGTAGTATTCGATCAGGGCGTGACTATGGCTACACCTTC.

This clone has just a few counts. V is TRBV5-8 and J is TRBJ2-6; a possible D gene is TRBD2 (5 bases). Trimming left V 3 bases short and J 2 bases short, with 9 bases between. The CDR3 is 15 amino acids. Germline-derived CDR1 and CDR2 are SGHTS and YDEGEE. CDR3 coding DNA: TGTGCCAGCAGCTACGGTAGCGCTGGGGCCAACGTCCTGACTTTC. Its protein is CASSYGSAGANVLTF.

CDR3 residues: CASSATSGGPLLYNEQFF. The CDR3 nucleotides read TGTGCCAGCAGCGCGACTAGCGGGGGACCACTCCTCTACAATGAGCAGTTCTTC. The chain is built from TRBV9 and TRBJ2-1; 12 bases agree with TRBD2. This CDR3 has 18 amino acids. Trimming cost V 3 bases and J 3 bases; bases outside gene matches: 10. Germline loops: CDR1 SGDLS, CDR2 YYNGEE.

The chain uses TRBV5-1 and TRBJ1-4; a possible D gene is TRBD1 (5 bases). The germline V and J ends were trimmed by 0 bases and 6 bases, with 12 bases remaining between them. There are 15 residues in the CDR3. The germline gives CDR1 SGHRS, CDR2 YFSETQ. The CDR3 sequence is CASSLGGRRDEKLFF. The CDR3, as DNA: TGCGCCAGCAGCTTGGGGGGCAGACGGGATGAAAAACTGTTTTTT.

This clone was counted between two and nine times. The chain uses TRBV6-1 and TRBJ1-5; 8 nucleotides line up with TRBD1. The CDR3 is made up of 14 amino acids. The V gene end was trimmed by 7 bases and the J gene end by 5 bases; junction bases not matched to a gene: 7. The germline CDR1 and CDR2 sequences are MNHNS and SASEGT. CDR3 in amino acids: CASIPGGSYQPQHF. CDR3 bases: TGTGCCAGCATCCCAGGGGGCAGTTATCAGCCCCAGCATTTT.

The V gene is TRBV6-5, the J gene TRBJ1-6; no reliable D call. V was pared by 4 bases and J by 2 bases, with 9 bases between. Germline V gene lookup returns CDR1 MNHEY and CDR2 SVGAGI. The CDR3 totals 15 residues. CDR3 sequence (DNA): TGTGCCAGCAGTTTGGAGGCAGCCTATAATTCACCCCTCCACTTT. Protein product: CASSLEAAYNSPLHF.

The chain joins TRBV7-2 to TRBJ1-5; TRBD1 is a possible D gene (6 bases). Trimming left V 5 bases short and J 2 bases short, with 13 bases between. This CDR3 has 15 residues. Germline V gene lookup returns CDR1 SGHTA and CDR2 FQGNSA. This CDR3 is CASSTTGSGNQPQHF. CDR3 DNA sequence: TGTGCCAGCAGCACAACAGGGTCGGGCAATCAGCCCCAGCATTTT. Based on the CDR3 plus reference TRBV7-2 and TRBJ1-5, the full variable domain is GAGVSQSPSNKVTEKGKDVELRCDPISGHTALYWYRQSLGQGLEFLIYFQGNSAPDKSGLPSDRFSAERTGGSVSTLTIQRTQQEDSAVYLCASSTTGSGNQPQHFGDGTRLSIL.

CDR3 loop: CASSMTVYNEQFF. The CDR3 DNA reads TGTGCCAGCAGCATGACAGTCTACAATGAGCAGTTCTTC. The rearrangement links TRBV11-2 to TRBJ2-1, with a tentative D call TRBD1 (5 bases). From germline, CDR1 is SGHAT and CDR2 FQNNGV. V was shortened by 5 bases and J by 3 bases, with 8 bases between the two germline ends. The CDR3 is 13 amino acids. The whole variable domain, remainder taken from reference TRBV11-2 and TRBJ2-1, is EAGVAQSPRYKIIEKRQSVAFWCNPISGHATLYWYQQILGQGPKLLIQFQNNGVVDDSQLPKDRFSAERLKGVDSTLKIQPAKLEDSAVYLCASSMTVYNEQFFGPGTRLTVL.

The CDR3 is CASSQGPSRGKETQYF. CDR3 DNA sequence: TGCGCCAGCAGCCAAGGACCCAGCCGGGGGAAAGAGACCCAGTACTTC. The gene calls are TRBV4-1 and TRBJ2-5, with a tentative D call TRBD2 (6 bases). Germline V lookup: CDR1 MGHRA, CDR2 YSYEKL. The CDR3 has 16 amino acids. The ends were cut back, 1 base at V and 3 bases at J, with 15 bases in the middle.

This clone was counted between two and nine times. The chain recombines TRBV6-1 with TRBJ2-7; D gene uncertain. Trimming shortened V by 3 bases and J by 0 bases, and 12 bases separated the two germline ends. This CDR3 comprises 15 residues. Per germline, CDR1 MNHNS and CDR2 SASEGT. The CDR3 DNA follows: TGTGCCAGCAGTGACGGCGGCCTTAGCTCCTACGAGCAGTACTTC. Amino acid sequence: CASSDGGLSSYEQYF.

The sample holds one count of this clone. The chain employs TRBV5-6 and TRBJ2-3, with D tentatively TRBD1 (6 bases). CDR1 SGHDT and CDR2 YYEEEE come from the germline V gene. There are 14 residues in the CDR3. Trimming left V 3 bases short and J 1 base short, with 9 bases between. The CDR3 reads CASSYWTGTDTQYF. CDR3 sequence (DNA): TGTGCCAGCAGCTATTGGACAGGCACAGATACGCAGTATTTT.

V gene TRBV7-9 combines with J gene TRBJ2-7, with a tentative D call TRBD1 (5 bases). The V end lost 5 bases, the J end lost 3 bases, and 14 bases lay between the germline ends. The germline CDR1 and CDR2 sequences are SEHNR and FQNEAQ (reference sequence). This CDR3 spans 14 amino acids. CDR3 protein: CASSAGRGDYEQYF. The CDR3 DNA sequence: TGTGCCAGCAGCGCAGGTAGGGGCGACTACGAGCAGTACTTC.

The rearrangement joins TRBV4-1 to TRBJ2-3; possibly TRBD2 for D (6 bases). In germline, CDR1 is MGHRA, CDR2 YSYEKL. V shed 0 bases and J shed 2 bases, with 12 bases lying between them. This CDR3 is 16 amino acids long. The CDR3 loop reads CASSQDRGNPTDTQYF. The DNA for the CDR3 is TGCGCCAGCAGCCAAGATCGGGGGAATCCCACAGATACGCAGTATTTT.

CDR3 bases: TGTGCCAGCAGCGTCTCGGACAGGGGATTTCGGGATACGCAGTATTTT. The encoded protein is CASSVSDRGFRDTQYF. The V and J genes are TRBV9 and TRBJ2-3; TRBD1 agrees at 9 bases. The V segment lost 2 bases and the J segment 6 bases; nucleotides outside the gene matches: 10. The germline CDR1 and CDR2 sequences are SGDLS and YYNGEE. The CDR3 runs 16 residues. The full variable domain, completed using reference TRBV9 and TRBJ2-3, is DSGVTQTPKHLITATGQRVTLRCSPRSGDLSVYWYQQSLDQGLQFLIQYYNGEERAKGNILERFSAQQFPDLHSELNLSSLELGDSALYFCASSVSDRGFRDTQYFGPGTRLTVL.

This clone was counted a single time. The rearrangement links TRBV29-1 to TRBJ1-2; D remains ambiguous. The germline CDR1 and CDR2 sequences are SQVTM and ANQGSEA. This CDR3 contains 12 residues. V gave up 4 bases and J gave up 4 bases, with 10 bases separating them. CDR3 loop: CSVGQVSYGYTF. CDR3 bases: TGCAGCGTTGGTCAGGTCTCCTATGGCTACACCTTC.

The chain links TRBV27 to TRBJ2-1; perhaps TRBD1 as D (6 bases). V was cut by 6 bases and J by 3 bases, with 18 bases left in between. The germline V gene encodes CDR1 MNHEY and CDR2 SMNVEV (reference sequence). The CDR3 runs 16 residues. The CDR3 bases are TGTGCCAGCAGCTCAATCTCTACAGGGATCTACAATGAGCAGTTCTTC. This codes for CASSSISTGIYNEQFF.

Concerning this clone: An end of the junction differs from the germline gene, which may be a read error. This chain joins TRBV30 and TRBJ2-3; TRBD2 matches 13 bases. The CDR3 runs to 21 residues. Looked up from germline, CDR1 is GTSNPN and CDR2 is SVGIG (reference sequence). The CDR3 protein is CAGSVVPGLAGTLISTDTQYF. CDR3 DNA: TGTGCCGGGAGTGTGGTTCCGGGACTAGCGGGGACACTGATTAGCACAGATACGCAGTACTTT.